These T cell receptor beta chains were read from a single sample in a study of regulatory T cells in long-lasting Graves disease. TCRdb reanalysed the multiplex PCR reads using MiXCR and keeps one entry per CDR3 protein. This table has over 500,000 distinct CDR3 sequences, 15% to 20% appearing once. In addition, the sample was reused for a study of T cells in Graves' hyperthyroidism and ophthalmopathy.

This specimen was peripheral blood mononuclear cells (PBMCs), taken at new diagnosis, from a patient treated with antithyroid drugs. These TCRs come from a woman in her thirties with Graves disease. The CDR3 runs from the conserved cysteine through the conserved F or W. D genes are given only for firm matches. Clone size is stated in some rows and not others, as once, few, many or a class when expanded.

j_gene | v_gene | len | abundance | d_gene | CDR3nt | CDR3aa
TRBJ2-3 | TRBV20-1 | 15 | few | TRBD2 | TGCAGTGCTAGTTGGGGGGGGACTAGCACAGATACGCAGTATTTT | CSASWGGTSTDTQYF
TRBJ1-5 | TRBV7-9 | 13 | many | . | TGTGCCAGCAGCCCCGAGTGGAGTGGCCCCCAGCATTTT | CASSPEWSGPQHF
TRBJ1-5 | TRBV5-5 | 15 | once | . | TGTGCCAGCAGCTTGGTTCCCGCATCAAATCAGCCCCAGCATTTT | CASSLVPASNQPQHF
TRBJ2-3 | TRBV24-1 | 14 | . | TRBD1 | TGTGCCACCAGCGGACAGGGGCAGGCAGATACGCAGTATTTT | CATSGQGQADTQYF
TRBJ2-3 | TRBV12-3/TRBV12-4 | 16 | many | . | TGTGCCAGCAGTTTAAAAGTGTCCCTTAGCACAGATACGCAGTATTTT | CASSLKVSLSTDTQYF
TRBJ2-7 | TRBV7-9 | 15 | many | . | TGTGCCAGCAGCCCTGGGGTAGCGAGACTTTACGAGCAGTACTTC | CASSPGVARLYEQYF
TRBJ1-5 | TRBV24-1 | 14 | . | TRBD1 | TGTGCCGCGGGGACAGGGGTAGGCAATCAGCCCCAGCATTTT | CAAGTGVGNQPQHF
TRBJ2-5 | TRBV29-1 | 16 | . | TRBD2 | TGCAGCGCGGGGACTAGCGGGGCGGGGAGGCAAGAGACCCAGTACTTC | CSAGTSGAGRQETQYF
TRBJ2-2 | TRBV9 | 17 | few | TRBD1 | TGTGCCAGCAGCCCACACCCGACAGGGGGCTCGACCGGGGAGCTGTTTTTT | CASSPHPTGGSTGELFF
TRBJ1-5 | TRBV2 | 14 | many | . | TGTGCCAGCTTAGGGGGACATAGCAATCAGCCCCAGCATTTT | CASLGGHSNQPQHF
TRBJ2-1 | TRBV18 | 15 | few | . | TGTGCCAGCTCACCTGGTGGGAGCGCCAACAATGAGCAGTTCTTC | CASSPGGSANNEQFF
TRBJ2-7 | TRBV6-7 | 15 | . | TRBD2 | TGTGCCAGCAGCACAAGCGGGAGTGCTTCCTACGAGCAGTACTTC | CASSTSGSASYEQYF
TRBJ2-7 | TRBV6-1 | 14 | . | TRBD2 | TGTGCCAGCACTAGCGGGAGTTCGGTCAACGAGCAGTACTTC | CASTSGSSVNEQYF
TRBJ2-7 | TRBV27 | 16 | many | TRBD2 | TGTGCCAGCAGTCGGGCCGGGACTAGCGTACCCTACGAGCAGTACTTC | CASSRAGTSVPYEQYF
TRBJ2-5 | TRBV11-2 | 12 | . | . | TGTGCCAGCACCTTCACGCGAGAGACCCAGTACTTC | CASTFTRETQYF
TRBJ2-5 | TRBV20-1 | 15 | . | TRBD2 | TGCAGTGCTAGGGCCTTAGCGGGGGGGCAAGAGACCCAGTACTTC | CSARALAGGQETQYF
TRBJ2-6 | TRBV4-1 | 18 | . | . | TGTGCCAGCAGCCAAGATCAGCGGATGGGCTCTGGGGCCAACGTCCTGACTTTC | CASSQDQRMGSGANVLTF
TRBJ2-3 | TRBV11-2 | 17 | many | TRBD2 | TGTGCCAGCAGCTTAGTATTCGCGGGACTAGGGACAGATACGCAGTATTTT | CASSLVFAGLGTDTQYF
TRBJ2-7 | TRBV2 | 14 | many | TRBD1 | TGTGCCAGCAGGAAAGGGACAGTTACCCACGAGCAGTACTTC | CASRKGTVTHEQYF
TRBJ1-1 | TRBV25-1 | 14 | many | TRBD1 | TGTGCCAGCAGGGGGGACAGAAGTAACACTGAAGCTTTCTTT | CASRGDRSNTEAFF